A single sample is the source of the 15 T cell receptor beta chains below, sequenced in a study of naive and memory T cell subsets. An equimolar mix of two oligonucleotides served as the beta constant-region primer for TRBC1 and TRBC2. The ligated cDNA underwent four PCR rounds using SP2 and nested alpha and beta constant-region primers. MiXCR was run by TCRdb on the UMI-ligation and nested PCR reads, yielding one entry per CDR3 protein. This sample has about 120,000 distinct CDR3 sequences, with 30% to 45% found just once. Sequencing was done on a sample of central memory CD4+ T cells from blood. The receptors were gathered from a human donor in good health.

The CDR3 sequence is CASRDRGFVETQYF. For the CDR3, the DNA is TGTGCCAGCCGAGACAGAGGATTCGTAGAGACCCAGTACTTC. The chain uses TRBV12-3 or TRBV12-4 and TRBJ2-5, with a tentative D call TRBD1 (5 bases). Trimming removed 8 bases from V and 4 bases from J, with 17 bases in between. This CDR3 contains 14 residues.

The V call is TRBV28, the J call TRBJ1-5, with D tentatively TRBD1 (6 bases). The ends were cut back, 3 bases at V and 5 bases at J, with 17 bases in the middle. CDR3 length: 16 amino acids. Germline V lookup: CDR1 MDHEN, CDR2 SYDVKM. The DNA for the CDR3 is TGTGCCAGCAGTTTCTACGGCCGGACAGCTTATCAGCCCCAGCATTTT. Translated, it gives CASSFYGRTAYQPQHF.

This clonotype was observed a handful of times. The rearrangement uses TRBV28 and TRBJ2-2, with 7 positions matching TRBD1. V lost 9 bases, J lost 2 bases, and 9 bases stayed unmatched. Germline CDR1 MDHEN, CDR2 SYDVKM. The CDR3 loop spans 15 amino acids. CDR3 DNA: TGTGCCAGTCTAATGACAGGGAGTAACACCGGGGAGCTGTTTTTT. Encoded protein: CASLMTGSNTGELFF.

In this sample, this clonotype turned up many times. The chain uses TRBV7-7 and TRBJ2-1, with 16 nucleotides matching TRBD2. Germline assignment: CDR1 SSHAT and CDR2 FNYEAQ (reference sequence). This CDR3 region has 15 residues. With V trimmed by 5 bases and J by 7 bases, 2 bases remained unmatched. The CDR3 region is CASSPGLAGGNEQFF. The CDR3 DNA reads TGTGCCAGCAGCCCGGGACTAGCGGGAGGGAATGAGCAGTTCTTC.

The rearrangement links TRBV29-1 to TRBJ2-1; the match to TRBD2 covers 12 bases. V trimming: 6 bases; J trimming: 2 bases; junction bases outside the gene matches: 8. Germline CDR1 reads SQVTM; CDR2 reads ANQGSEA. The CDR3 has 16 amino acids. The CDR3 protein is CSVPYRTSGAYNEQFF. The CDR3 region has the DNA TGCAGCGTCCCCTACCGGACTAGCGGGGCCTACAATGAGCAGTTCTTC.

Ten or more counts support this clonotype. Written as DNA, the CDR3 is TGCAGTGCAGGTCCCGGGACAGGGAGCGAGCAGTACTTC. Translation gives CSAGPGTGSEQYF. V and J are TRBV20-1 and TRBJ2-7; 9 nucleotides match TRBD1. V was pared by 6 bases and J by 6 bases, with 9 bases of the junction left unmatched. The V gene's germline CDR1 is DFQATT and CDR2 SNEGSKA (reference sequence). The CDR3 runs 13 residues.

This clonotype was recorded many times. This chain uses TRBV5-4 with TRBJ2-3; possible D gene TRBD1, 5 bases. Trimming removed 2 bases at V and 2 bases at J, with 9 bases between. The CDR3 has 14 residues. Germline assignment: CDR1 SGHNT and CDR2 YYREEE (reference sequence). CDR3 sequence: CASSFGHLTDTQYF. For the CDR3, the DNA is TGTGCCAGCAGCTTCGGACACCTCACAGATACGCAGTATTTT.

There are many counts of this clonotype. V gene TRBV12-3 or TRBV12-4 combines with J gene TRBJ1-1, with D uncertain. Between the trimmed V and J ends, which lost 1 base and 0 bases, there was a span of 6 bases. This CDR3 comprises 14 residues. CDR3 loop: CASSLGGVNTEAFF. CDR3 nucleotides: TGTGCCAGCAGTTTAGGGGGAGTGAACACTGAAGCTTTCTTT.

This clonotype was recorded a few times. V is TRBV18 and J is TRBJ2-7; the match to TRBD1 covers 9 bases. This CDR3 is 16 amino acids long. The V gene's germline CDR1 is KGHSH and CDR2 LQKENI. V was pared by 4 bases and J by 5 bases, with 12 bases of the junction left unmatched. CDR3 in DNA: TGTGCCAGCTCACGCGCCACCGGGACAGGGACGAACGAGCAGTACTTC. Translation gives CASSRATGTGTNEQYF.

This clonotype was counted only a few times. J is TRBJ2-3 and V is TRBV12-5, with D maybe TRBD1 (6 bases). The germline V gene has CDR1 LGHNT and CDR2 FRNRAP. With 7 bases removed from V and 0 bases from J, the gap between germline ends came to 8 bases. The CDR3 has 13 residues. The CDR3 region is CASVRGSTDTQYF. The CDR3 DNA reads as TGTGCTAGTGTTAGGGGGAGCACAGATACGCAGTATTTT.

The chain links TRBV29-1 to TRBJ2-7; TRBD1 or TRBD2 may be the D gene (5 bases each). The CDR3 totals 12 residues. V lost 7 bases, J lost 0 bases, and 10 bases lay in between. In germline, CDR1 is SQVTM, CDR2 ANQGSEA. Here the CDR3 DNA reads TGCAGCGCAGGGACCACCTCCTACGAGCAGTACTTC. Amino acids: CSAGTTSYEQYF.

This clonotype was detected only a few times. The rearrangement joins TRBV4-1 to TRBJ2-3; TRBD2 matches at 9 bases. Germline-derived CDR1 and CDR2 are MGHRA and YSYEKL. The CDR3 length is 16 residues. J lost 2 bases, V lost 0 bases, and 3 bases had no gene match. The CDR3 loop reads CASSQERGRATDTQYF. For the CDR3, the DNA is TGCGCCAGCAGCCAAGAACGCGGGAGGGCCACAGATACGCAGTATTTT.

V is TRBV10-3 and J is TRBJ2-7; no firm D call. The V gene lost 6 bases and the J gene lost 1 base, with 10 bases spanning the gap. Germline CDR1 is ENHRY and CDR2 is SYGVKD. CDR3 length equals 13 residues. Written as DNA, the CDR3 is TGTGCCATCAGGGCTACGACATCCTACGAGCAGTACTTC. Translated: CAIRATTSYEQYF.

The chain recombines TRBV30 with TRBJ1-2; tentatively, D is TRBD1 (5 bases). With 6 bases removed from V and 4 bases from J, the gap between germline ends came to 15 bases. The V gene's germline CDR1 is GTSNPN and CDR2 SVGIG (reference sequence). CDR3 length equals 13 residues. DNA of the CDR3: TGTGCCTGTCAAAAGGGGCAGCTCTATGGCTACACCTTC. Residues: CACQKGQLYGYTF.

A single count supports this clonotype. The chain recombines TRBV3-1 with TRBJ2-7; 14 bases align to TRBD2. The CDR3 extends over 17 amino acids. Germline CDR1 reads LGHDT; CDR2 reads YNNKEL (reference sequence). The junction had 7 bases not matched to a gene; V was cut back by 1 base and J by 5 bases. CDR3 nucleotide sequence: TGTGCCAGCAGCCAAGCTCCGGGACTAGCGGGAGTTGACGAGCAGTACTTC. Translation: CASSQAPGLAGVDEQYF.